Shown below are 11 T cell receptor beta chains from a single sample sequenced in a study of T cell changes during pregnancy in multiple sclerosis. Produced via immunoSEQ multiplex PCR; TCRdb's table is partial and in-frame only. The data hold tens of thousands of clones, with over 85% observed a single time. The source material was peripheral blood, sampled in the third trimester of pregnancy. All receptors come from a female donor in good health, enrolled as a control in a pregnancy study.

This clone has only one observation. V and J are TRBV2 and TRBJ1-2, with D perhaps matching TRBD1 (6 bases). CDR1 is SNHLY, CDR2 FYNNEI, per germline. V was trimmed by 4 bases and J by 8 bases, leaving 17 bases between them. This CDR3 region has 14 residues. For the CDR3, the DNA is TGTGCCAGCAGTGGGCAGGGGCCCCAGGGGGGCTACACCTTC. The encoded protein is CASSGQGPQGGYTF.

V usage is TRBV4-1 and J usage is TRBJ1-5, with D perhaps TRBD1 (6 bases). This CDR3 has 14 amino acids. Deletions cut 1 base from V and 7 bases from J, with 11 bases between. CDR1 and CDR2 from the germline V gene are MGHRA and YSYEKL. The CDR3 DNA reads as TGCGCCAGCAGCCAAGTCTCGGGGGGCCAGCCCCAGCATTTT. Translated: CASSQVSGGQPQHF.

This clone was seen only once. The V call is TRBV12-5, the J call TRBJ1-1; TRBD1 matches 10 bases. The CDR3 totals 20 residues. Looked up from germline, CDR1 is LGHNT and CDR2 is FRNRAP. Germline trimming cut 1 base from V and 1 base from J; bases unmatched to any gene: 15. Here the CDR3 DNA reads TGTGCTAGTGGTTTGGGGCATCGTCTCGACAGGGGGCGGTGGAACACTGAAGCTTTCTTT. Protein sequence: CASGLGHRLDRGRWNTEAFF.

The chain uses TRBV7-9 and TRBJ2-7; D is unclear. V lost 1 base, J lost 6 bases, and 4 bases lay in between. This CDR3 spans 11 amino acids. Germline CDR1 is SEHNR and CDR2 is FQNEAQ (reference sequence). CDR3 protein: CASSLGPEQYF. For the CDR3, the DNA is TGTGCCAGCAGCTTAGGGCCCGAGCAGTACTTC. The variable domain in full, completed from reference TRBV7-9 and TRBJ2-7, reads DTGVSQNPRHKITKRGQNVTFRCDPISEHNRLYWYRQTLGQGPEFLTYFQNEAQLEKSRLLSDRFSAERPKGSFSTLEIQRTEQGDSAMYLCASSLGPEQYFGPGTRLTVT.

The V call is TRBV4-3, the J call TRBJ2-7, with D tentatively TRBD2 (6 bases). CDR3 length: 13 residues. Germline V gene sequence: CDR1 LGHNA, CDR2 YSLEER. V was shortened by 0 bases and J by 6 bases, with 9 bases between the two germline ends. The CDR3 region is CASSQEGGREQYF. Written as DNA, the CDR3 is TGCGCCAGCAGCCAAGAAGGAGGGCGCGAGCAGTACTTC.

The chain carries TRBV28 and TRBJ2-7, with TRBD2 matching 7 bases. The CDR3 is 14 residues long. Trimming cost V 7 bases and J 6 bases; bases outside gene matches: 12. The germline CDR1 and CDR2 sequences are MDHEN and SYDVKM. The CDR3, as DNA: TGTGCCAGCACCCGAAGGGCAGGGAGGGTCGAGCAGTACTTC. This encodes CASTRRAGRVEQYF.

CDR3 protein: CASRPGQGGEQYF. As DNA, the CDR3 is TGTGCCAGCAGACCGGGACAGGGGGGTGAGCAGTACTTC. This chain uses TRBV2 with TRBJ2-7, with 11 positions matching TRBD1. Germline CDR1 and CDR2: SNHLY and FYNNEI. The CDR3 covers 13 residues. V trimming: 6 bases; J trimming: 7 bases; junction bases outside the gene matches: 5.

The V gene is TRBV11-2, the J gene TRBJ1-1; D remains unclear. Germline CDR1 is SGHAT and CDR2 is FQNNGV. The ends were cut back, 4 bases at V and 1 base at J, with 4 bases in the middle. The CDR3 consists of 12 residues. In DNA form, the CDR3 reads TGTGCCAGCAGCTCGAGGAACACTGAAGCTTTCTTT. Its protein product is CASSSRNTEAFF.

The rearrangement uses TRBV19 and TRBJ1-6; D is ambiguous. Germline V gene lookup returns CDR1 LNHDA and CDR2 SQIVND (reference sequence). V shed 1 base and J shed 9 bases, with 10 bases lying between them. This CDR3 has 14 amino acids. The CDR3 nucleotides are TGTGCCAGTAGTATAGGACTCGGCCTTTCACCCCTCCACTTT. Its translation is CASSIGLGLSPLHF. Drawing the rest from reference TRBV19 and TRBJ1-6, the complete variable domain is DGGITQSPKYLFRKEGQNVTLSCEQNLNHDAMYWYRQDPGQGLRLIYYSQIVNDFQKGDIAEGYSVSREKKESFPLTVTSAQKNPTAFYLCASSIGLGLSPLHFGNGTRLTVT.

The gene calls are TRBV13 and TRBJ2-1, with TRBD1 as a possible D gene (7 bases). The V and J ends lost 1 base and 6 bases respectively, with 13 bases between them. CDR3 length equals 15 residues. Germline V gene sequence: CDR1 PRHDT, CDR2 FYEKMQ (reference sequence). Here the CDR3 reads CASSLEGAGTNEQFF. For the CDR3, the DNA is TGTGCCAGCAGCTTAGAGGGGGCGGGGACCAATGAGCAGTTCTTC.

The chain joins TRBV6-5 to TRBJ2-7, with D possibly being TRBD1 (5 bases). Germline CDR1 and CDR2: MNHEY and SVGAGI. This CDR3 spans 15 amino acids. V shed 6 bases and J shed 7 bases, with 22 bases lying between them. The CDR3 spells CASSGHGANIGEQYF. The CDR3 DNA is TGTGCCAGCAGCGGCCATGGGGCGAACATCGGGGAGCAGTACTTC.